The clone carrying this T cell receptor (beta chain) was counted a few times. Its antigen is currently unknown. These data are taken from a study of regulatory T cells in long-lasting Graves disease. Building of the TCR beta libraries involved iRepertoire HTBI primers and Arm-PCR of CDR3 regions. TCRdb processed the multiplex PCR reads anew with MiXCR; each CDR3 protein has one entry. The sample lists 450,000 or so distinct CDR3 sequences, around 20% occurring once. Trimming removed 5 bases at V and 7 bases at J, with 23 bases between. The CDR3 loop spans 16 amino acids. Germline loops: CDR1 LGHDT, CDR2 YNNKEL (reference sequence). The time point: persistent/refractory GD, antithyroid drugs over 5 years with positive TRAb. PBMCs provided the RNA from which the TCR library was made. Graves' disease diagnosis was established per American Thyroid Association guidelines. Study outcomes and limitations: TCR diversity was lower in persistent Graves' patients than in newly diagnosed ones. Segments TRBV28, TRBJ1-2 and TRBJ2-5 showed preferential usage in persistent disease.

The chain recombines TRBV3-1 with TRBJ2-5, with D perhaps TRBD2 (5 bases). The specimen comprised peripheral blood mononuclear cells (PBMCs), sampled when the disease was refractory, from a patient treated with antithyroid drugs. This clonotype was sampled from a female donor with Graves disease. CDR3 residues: CASSKGNRAPEGTQYF. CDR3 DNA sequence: TGTGCCAGCAGCAAGGGTAACCGGGCCCCTGAGGGGACCCAGTACTTC.